A single sample is the source of the 24 T cell receptor beta chains below, sequenced in a study of OX40 agonist ivuxolimab in advanced cancers. The repertoire was sequenced with immunoSEQ multiplex PCR; TCRdb's copy has only in-frame clones and lacks some. The sample includes over 30,000 clones, 88% of them seen just once. The source material was CD4+ or CD8+ T cells sorted from blood, sampled in a trial of the OX40 agonist ivuxolimab. The receptors come from an adult with an advanced solid tumor such as melanoma, head and neck, liver or kidney cancer.

The chain couples TRBV7-2 to TRBJ1-2; TRBD1 matches 9 bases. Germline lookup yields CDR1 SGHTA and CDR2 FQGNSA. The CDR3 sequence is 13 residues long. Losses at the gene ends were 5 bases for V and 8 bases for J; bases not matched to a gene: 6. CDR3 DNA sequence: TGTGCCAGCAGCCTAGGACAGGGGCACGGCTACACCTTC. Translated, it gives CASSLGQGHGYTF.

The chain combines TRBV5-1 with TRBJ2-7, with unresolved D. Germline lookup yields CDR1 SGHRS and CDR2 YFSETQ. V dropped 1 base and J dropped 2 bases, with 7 bases sitting between them. The CDR3 length is 13 residues. The DNA of the CDR3 is TGCGCCAGCAGCTTGTTGACCACCTACGAGCAGTACTTC. This translates into CASSLLTTYEQYF. The full variable domain, with the rest looked up from reference TRBV5-1 and TRBJ2-7, is KAGVTQTPRYLIKTRGQQVTLSCSPISGHRSVSWYQQTPGQGLQFLFEYFSETQRNKGNFPGRFSGRQFSNSRSEMNVSTLELGDSALYLCASSLLTTYEQYFGPGTRLTVT.

The genes are TRBV19 and TRBJ2-3; 7 bases are a match to TRBD2. This CDR3 comprises 15 residues. With 5 bases clipped from V and 2 bases from J, the junction kept 7 bases outside the gene matches. Per germline, CDR1 LNHDA and CDR2 SQIVND (reference sequence). The CDR3 coding sequence is TGTGCCAGTAGTTCGCGGGGGACCCTCACAGATACGCAGTATTTT. Protein sequence: CASSSRGTLTDTQYF.

This chain connects TRBV19 to TRBJ2-5, with 9 positions matching TRBD1. This CDR3 spans 15 amino acids. Germline V gene lookup returns CDR1 LNHDA and CDR2 SQIVND (reference sequence). Trimming took 7 bases from V and 4 from J; bases not matched to a gene: 10. The CDR3 loop reads CASTLTGGGSETQYF. The CDR3 DNA follows: TGTGCCAGTACCCTGACAGGGGGTGGTTCAGAGACCCAGTACTTC.

The CDR3 nucleotides are TGTGCCAGCAGCGTAGCTGGGGGAGGGCGCGCAGATACGCAGTATTTT. Translating it yields CASSVAGGGRADTQYF. This sequence joins TRBV9 and TRBJ2-3; TRBD2 matches at 7 bases. The CDR3 is made up of 16 amino acids. Unmatched junction bases numbered 8, after V lost 0 bases and J lost 4 bases. The germline CDR1 and CDR2 sequences are SGDLS and YYNGEE. The variable domain in full, with the rest retrieved from reference TRBV9 and TRBJ2-3, is DSGVTQTPKHLITATGQRVTLRCSPRSGDLSVYWYQQSLDQGLQFLIQYYNGEERAKGNILERFSAQQFPDLHSELNLSSLELGDSALYFCASSVAGGGRADTQYFGPGTRLTVL.

The chain links TRBV5-1 to TRBJ2-1, with unresolved D. With 0 bases removed from V and 0 bases from J, the gap between germline ends came to 10 bases. CDR1 and CDR2 from the germline V gene are SGHRS and YFSETQ. The CDR3 sequence is 16 residues long. CDR3 loop: CASSLGWVSSYNEQFF. CDR3 in DNA: TGCGCCAGCAGCTTGGGATGGGTGAGCTCCTACAATGAGCAGTTCTTC. Full variable domain (remainder filled in from reference TRBV5-1 and TRBJ2-1): KAGVTQTPRYLIKTRGQQVTLSCSPISGHRSVSWYQQTPGQGLQFLFEYFSETQRNKGNFPGRFSGRQFSNSRSEMNVSTLELGDSALYLCASSLGWVSSYNEQFFGPGTRLTVL.

The gene calls are TRBV18 and TRBJ1-4, with D perhaps TRBD1 (5 bases). The CDR3 spans 15 residues. CDR1 and CDR2 from the germline V gene are KGHSH and LQKENI. Trimming removed 3 bases at V and 3 bases at J, with 11 bases between. The CDR3 is CASSPIQGPNEKLFF. The CDR3 DNA is TGTGCCAGCTCACCGATTCAGGGACCTAATGAAAAACTGTTTTTT. Full variable domain (outside the CDR3, taken from reference TRBV18 and TRBJ1-4): NAGVMQNPRHLVRRRGQEARLRCSPMKGHSHVYWYRQLPEEGLKFMVYLQKENIIDESGMPKERFSAEFPKEGPSILRIQQVVRGDSAAYFCASSPIQGPNEKLFFGSGTQLSVL.

V usage is TRBV9 and J usage is TRBJ2-6; D remains unclear. The CDR3 has 15 amino acids. CDR1 and CDR2 from the germline V gene are SGDLS and YYNGEE. The V and J ends lost 2 bases and 0 bases respectively, with 6 bases between them. In DNA, the CDR3 is TGTGCCAGCAGCGTTAGAGGCTCTGGGGCCAACGTCCTGACTTTC. Encoded protein: CASSVRGSGANVLTF.

The CDR3 bases are TGTGCCAGCACCATCGACAGGGGGCGCGACACCGGGGAGCTGTTTTTT. Its translation: CASTIDRGRDTGELFF. This chain links TRBV6-6 with TRBJ2-2; 10 bases map to TRBD1. Trimming at V came to 7 bases and at J to 3 bases, leaving 8 bases not matched to a gene. The CDR3 spans 16 residues. Germline lookup yields CDR1 MNHNY and CDR2 SVGAGI (reference sequence).

The chain recombines TRBV29-1 with TRBJ1-1, with 7 bases identical to TRBD1. J lost 4 bases, V lost 3 bases, and 5 bases had no gene match. The germline V gene has CDR1 SQVTM and CDR2 ANQGSEA. The CDR3 length is 13 residues. The DNA of the CDR3 is TGCAGCGTTGACGAGGGGGCAGGCACTGAAGCTTTCTTT. It translates to CSVDEGAGTEAFF.

This chain uses TRBV6-1 with TRBJ2-3; no clear D. The length of the CDR3 is 14 residues. The V end lost 5 bases, the J end lost 5 bases, and 14 bases lay between the germline ends. From germline, CDR1 is MNHNS and CDR2 SASEGT. CDR3 sequence (DNA): TGTGCCAGCAGTCAGTTCGACCGGAGAGATACGCAGTATTTT. Encoded protein: CASSQFDRRDTQYF.

This chain connects TRBV27 to TRBJ2-3; possibly TRBD2 for D (5 bases). Germline V gives CDR1 MNHEY, CDR2 SMNVEV (reference sequence). Trimming took off 3 bases at V and 0 bases at J, with 13 bases between the two ends. The CDR3 is 16 residues long. CDR3 bases: TGTGCCAGCAGTTTCTTCCGGGGATCTAGCACAGATACGCAGTATTTT. Translating gives CASSFFRGSSTDTQYF.

The gene calls are TRBV4-1 and TRBJ1-5; D is ambiguous. This CDR3 is 13 amino acids long. Per germline, CDR1 MGHRA and CDR2 YSYEKL. The V end lost 1 base, the J end lost 15 bases, and 16 bases lay between the germline ends. The CDR3 loop is CASSQVPGPGLHF. For the CDR3, the DNA is TGCGCCAGCAGCCAAGTTCCCGGTCCCGGCTTGCATTTT.

This chain links TRBV30 with TRBJ2-3, with 7 nucleotides matching TRBD2. Per the germline V gene, CDR1 is GTSNPN and CDR2 is SVGIG (reference sequence). The CDR3 loop spans 11 amino acids. In DNA, the CDR3 is TGTGCGCGGGGGAGCACAGATACGCAGTATTTT. Protein: CARGSTDTQYF.

The chain employs TRBV19 and TRBJ2-2; D is perhaps TRBD1 (6 bases). Trimming stripped 4 bases from V and 0 bases from J, with 9 bases between. Germline V gene lookup returns CDR1 LNHDA and CDR2 SQIVND (reference sequence). The CDR3 covers 15 residues. The CDR3 DNA sequence: TGTGCCAGTAGTAGCAGGGGTTCGAACACCGGGGAGCTGTTTTTT. Translation gives CASSSRGSNTGELFF. Variable domain in full (rest from reference TRBV19 and TRBJ2-2): DGGITQSPKYLFRKEGQNVTLSCEQNLNHDAMYWYRQDPGQGLRLIYYSQIVNDFQKGDIAEGYSVSREKKESFPLTVTSAQKNPTAFYLCASSSRGSNTGELFFGEGSRLTVL.

The chain has TRBV5-1 and TRBJ2-3; TRBD2 matches at 13 bases. Germline CDR1 and CDR2: SGHRS and YFSETQ. This CDR3 region has 18 residues. Trimming removed 1 base from V and 3 bases from J; junction bases left unmatched: 8. In nucleotides, the CDR3 is TGCGCCAGCAGCTTGAAAGGGACTAGCGGGGAGGGGACAGATACGCAGTATTTT. Translated, it gives CASSLKGTSGEGTDTQYF.

This clone was picked up one time. This sequence joins TRBV11-3 and TRBJ2-7; 7 nucleotides line up with TRBD2. Germline V CDR1 and CDR2: SGHNT, YENEEA. This CDR3 is built from 16 residues. V gave up 1 base and J gave up 6 bases; unmatched junction bases: 12. CDR3 sequence (DNA): TGTGCCAGCAGCTTAGCTGGCGGGAGCAGGGCCTCCGAGCAGTACTTC. Translated: CASSLAGGSRASEQYF. The full variable domain, in which reference TRBV11-3 and TRBJ2-7 provide the parts outside the CDR3, is EAGVVQSPRYKIIEKKQPVAFWCNPISGHNTLYWYLQNLGQGPELLIRYENEEAVDDSQLPKDRFSAERLKGVDSTLKIQPAELGDSAVYLCASSLAGGSRASEQYFGPGTRLTVT.

This chain uses TRBV2 with TRBJ1-1; D gene unclear. The length of the CDR3 is 14 residues. Trimming pared 4 bases from V and 0 bases from J, leaving 9 bases between. Germline CDR1 is SNHLY and CDR2 is FYNNEI. The chain's CDR3 is CASSGQRMNTEAFF. CDR3 sequence (DNA): TGTGCCAGCAGTGGGCAGAGAATGAACACTGAAGCTTTCTTT. Drawing the rest from reference TRBV2 and TRBJ1-1, the complete variable domain is EPEVTQTPSHQVTQMGQEVILRCVPISNHLYFYWYRQILGQKVEFLVSFYNNEISEKSEIFDDQFSVERPDGSNFTLKIRSTKLEDSAMYFCASSGQRMNTEAFFGQGTRLTVV.

This rearrangement joins TRBV11-2 to TRBJ2-3, with 11 bases fitting TRBD2. Per the germline V gene, CDR1 is SGHAT and CDR2 is FQNNGV. After removal of 1 base from V and 7 bases from J, the junction contained 4 bases not matched to a gene. The length of the CDR3 is 15 residues. The CDR3 DNA follows: TGTGCCAGCAGCTTAGTAGCGGGGGGGCGGTATACGCAGTATTTT. This encodes CASSLVAGGRYTQYF.

The V call is TRBV10-2, the J call TRBJ1-4; D unclear. CDR1 WSHSY and CDR2 SAAADI come from the germline V gene. The length of the CDR3 is 12 residues. V was trimmed by 6 bases and J by 4 bases, leaving 6 bases between them. CDR3 region: CASSRSNEKLFF. CDR3 nucleotide sequence: TGCGCCAGCAGCAGGAGTAATGAAAAACTGTTTTTT.

V gene TRBV7-2 combines with J gene TRBJ2-1, with TRBD2 identical over 10 bases. The junction had 6 bases not matched to a gene; V was cut back by 3 bases and J by 7 bases. The length of the CDR3 is 15 residues. CDR1 is SGHTA and CDR2 is FQGNSA in the germline V gene. CDR3 region: CASSLSLAGTNEQFF. The CDR3 DNA reads TGTGCCAGCAGCTTGTCACTAGCGGGAACGAATGAGCAGTTCTTC.

The rearrangement uses TRBV5-1 and TRBJ2-2; D remains unclear. The CDR3 contains 13 residues. Trimming shortened V by 2 bases and J by 6 bases, and 8 bases separated the two germline ends. Germline V gene data show CDR1 as SGHRS and CDR2 as YFSETQ. CDR3 in amino acids: CASSFSGAGELFF. The CDR3 DNA reads as TGCGCCAGCAGCTTTAGTGGGGCCGGGGAGCTGTTTTTT. Full variable domain (rest looked up from reference TRBV5-1 and TRBJ2-2): KAGVTQTPRYLIKTRGQQVTLSCSPISGHRSVSWYQQTPGQGLQFLFEYFSETQRNKGNFPGRFSGRQFSNSRSEMNVSTLELGDSALYLCASSFSGAGELFFGEGSRLTVL.

This chain joins TRBV7-9 and TRBJ1-1; TRBD1 aligns across 8 bases. The junction had 3 bases not matched to a gene; V was cut back by 4 bases and J by 5 bases. Germline assignment: CDR1 SEHNR and CDR2 FQNEAQ (reference sequence). The CDR3 is 13 residues long. In DNA, the CDR3 is TGTGCCAGCAGCTCACAGGGGGGAACTGAAGCTTTCTTT. It specifies CASSSQGGTEAFF.

This clone is a singleton in its sample. The chain recombines TRBV30 with TRBJ2-5, with 8 bases matching TRBD1. CDR1 GTSNPN and CDR2 SVGIG come from the germline V gene (reference sequence). The ends lost 5 bases at V and 4 bases at J; junction bases unmatched: 12. There are 15 residues in the CDR3. CDR3 residues: CAWGFSGGSGETQYF. The CDR3 nucleotides are TGTGCCTGGGGTTTTTCAGGGGGCTCAGGAGAGACCCAGTACTTC.